The rows below give T cell receptor beta chains drawn from one sample of a study of cytomegalovirus exposure and HLA in healthy donors. Using immunoSEQ multiplex PCR, the repertoire was profiled, and TCRdb retains in-frame clones only, with some absent. There are over 150,000 clones in the sample; approximately 80% occur only once, and about 2.4% lies in the top ten. The sequenced sample consisted of PBMCs. Every receptor here comes from a middle-aged woman in good health and CMV-seropositive. The CDR3 runs from the conserved cysteine through the conserved F or W. A D gene is named only where the DNA matches it firmly. Some rows mark clone size as missing; the rest say once, few, many or name a class of expanded clone.

clone_size	d_call	v_call	j_call	cdr3_aa	cdr3_nt
once	NA	TRBV5-4	TRBJ1-2	CASSTGGGSAYGYTF	TGTGCCAGCAGCACCGGGGGAGGGAGTGCCTATGGCTACACCTTC
few	TRBD1	TRBV5-1	TRBJ1-6	CASSNSSTGASSPLHF	TGCGCCAGCAGCAACTCTTCCACAGGGGCCAGTTCACCCCTCCACTTT
few	NA	TRBV10-3	TRBJ2-1	CAISDVRGADEQFF	TGTGCCATCAGTGATGTACGCGGAGCAGATGAGCAGTTCTTC
NA	TRBD1	TRBV27	TRBJ1-2	CASSFISGGAYGYTF	TGTGCCAGCAGTTTTATTTCAGGGGGCGCCTATGGCTACACCTTC
NA	NA	TRBV7-9	TRBJ2-3	CASSLDRIITDTQYF	TGTGCCAGCAGCTTGGACAGAATTATCACAGATACGCAGTATTTT
NA	NA	TRBV18	TRBJ1-4	CASSPREGISEKLFF	TGTGCCAGCTCACCCAGGGAAGGTATCTCTGAAAAACTGTTTTTT
NA	NA	TRBV5-1	TRBJ1-1	CASSALQGRGTEAFF	TGCGCCAGCAGCGCGCTTCAGGGGAGGGGCACTGAAGCTTTCTTT
NA	NA	TRBV4-3	TRBJ2-3	CASSQTLNQDTQYF	TGCGCCAGCAGCCAGACTCTTAACCAAGATACGCAGTATTTT
NA	NA	TRBV19	TRBJ1-4	CASVSGTNEKLFF	TGTGCCAGTGTATCAGGGACTAATGAAAAACTGTTTTTT
NA	TRBD2	TRBV6-5	TRBJ2-7	CASRSGGTYEQYF	TGTGCCAGCAGATCGGGAGGGACCTACGAGCAGTACTTC
NA	TRBD1	TRBV2	TRBJ2-2	CASSLDRGYTGELFF	TGTGCCAGCAGCCTGGACAGGGGGTACACCGGGGAGCTGTTTTTT
NA	NA	TRBV7-9	TRBJ2-3	CASSLVTMGTQYF	TGTGCCAGCAGCTTAGTTACTATGGGTACGCAGTATTTT
few	TRBD1	TRBV18	TRBJ1-1	CASSSGTGTLNTEAFF	TGTGCCAGCTCCTCCGGGACAGGCACCTTGAACACTGAAGCTTTCTTT
NA	TRBD1	TRBV19	TRBJ2-5	CASRDRGGRETQYF	TGTGCCAGTCGGGACAGAGGGGGACGGGAGACCCAGTACTTC
many	NA	TRBV6-4	TRBJ2-1	CASSDRQHNEQFF	TGTGCCAGCAGTGACCGACAGCACAATGAGCAGTTCTTC
NA	NA	TRBV7-2	TRBJ2-7	CASTRSGNGEQYF	TGTGCCAGCACCCGGTCGGGGAATGGAGAGCAGTACTTC
NA	TRBD2	TRBV18	TRBJ2-7	CASSPGRDNEQYF	TGTGCCAGCTCACCAGGGAGGGATAACGAGCAGTACTTC
NA	TRBD1	TRBV18	TRBJ1-1	CASSPTGAMNTEAFF	TGTGCCAGCTCACCTACAGGGGCAATGAACACTGAAGCTTTCTTT
NA	TRBD1	TRBV5-1	TRBJ2-1	CASSTRTGYNEQFF	TGCGCCAGCAGCACCAGGACAGGCTACAATGAGCAGTTCTTC
NA	NA	TRBV6-6	TRBJ2-7	CASSPGYPYEQYF	TGTGCCAGCAGTCCGGGATACCCCTACGAGCAGTACTTC
NA	NA	TRBV7-2	TRBJ2-3	CASRPHGHTDTQYF	TGTGCCAGCAGACCCCACGGTCACACAGATACGCAGTATTTT
few	TRBD1	TRBV5-1	TRBJ2-7	CASSLGQGAREQYF	TGCGCCAGCAGCCTAGGACAGGGGGCGAGAGAGCAGTACTTC
NA	NA	TRBV7-2	TRBJ2-1	CASSLIVTRTYNEQFF	TGTGCCAGCAGCTTAATTGTGACTCGCACATACAATGAGCAGTTCTTC
NA	NA	TRBV5-1	TRBJ2-1	CASSTHDRDEQFF	TGCGCCAGCAGCACGCACGATCGGGATGAGCAGTTCTTC
NA	TRBD2	TRBV2	TRBJ2-2	CASTIDFSSGRAGGELFF	TGTGCCAGCACAATCGACTTCTCTAGCGGGAGGGCCGGCGGGGAGCTGTTTTTT
NA	NA	TRBV21-1	TRBJ1-6	CASNKRGSMNNSPLHF	TGTGCCAGCAACAAAAGAGGGAGCATGAATAATTCACCCCTCCACTTT
NA	NA	TRBV6-1	TRBJ1-2	CASMGPYYGYTF	TGTGCCAGCATGGGCCCTTACTATGGCTACACCTTC
NA	NA	TRBV7-9	TRBJ2-7	CASSLVPDTYEQYF	TGTGCCAGCAGCTTAGTACCCGACACCTACGAGCAGTACTTC
NA	TRBD2	TRBV5-1	TRBJ2-7	CASSLGVPGLAGGDEQYF	TGCGCCAGCAGCTTGGGAGTCCCGGGACTAGCGGGAGGGGACGAGCAGTACTTC
NA	TRBD2	TRBV9	TRBJ2-1	CASSVEGGGGNEQFF	TGTGCCAGCAGCGTAGAGGGCGGGGGAGGCAATGAGCAGTTCTTC
NA	TRBD2	TRBV7-9	TRBJ2-7	CASSSLGLAGEQYF	TGTGCCAGCAGCTCCCTAGGGCTAGCGGGCGAGCAGTACTTC
NA	NA	TRBV11-3	TRBJ2-6	CASSFTGSGANVLTF	TGTGCCAGCAGCTTTACAGGGTCTGGGGCCAACGTCCTGACTTTC
NA	NA	TRBV12-5	TRBJ2-1	CASGVYGRSYNEQFF	TGTGCTAGTGGGGTCTACGGTCGATCCTACAATGAGCAGTTCTTC
few	TRBD2	TRBV11-2	TRBJ2-7	CASSLDPSGRAYEQYF	TGTGCCAGCAGCTTAGACCCTAGCGGGAGGGCGTACGAGCAGTACTTC